These 21 T cell receptor beta chains were sequenced from one sample in a study of shared clonotypes between healthy human individuals. Only in-frame clones appear in the TCRdb table, and some are missing; sequencing was by immunoSEQ multiplex PCR. The table has around 690,000 clones, about 90% seen once; the top ten hold approximately 35%. Sequencing was done on a sample of memory CD8+ T cells from PBMCs. Regarding subset: CD45RO+ cells pooled with CCR7-negative TemRA cells. These receptors came from a man aged 18-30 years in good health. Some clones in this sample may be carry-over from other donors' samples.

The rearrangement links TRBV4-1 to TRBJ2-5; the match to TRBD2 covers 14 bases. This CDR3 is built from 16 residues. Germline CDR1 reads MGHRA; CDR2 reads YSYEKL. V gave up 3 bases and J gave up 5 bases; unmatched junction bases: 5. CDR3: CASSQGTSGGRETQYF. The CDR3 DNA reads as TGCGCCAGCAGCCAGGGGACTAGCGGGGGCCGGGAGACCCAGTACTTC.

The chain links TRBV7-2 to TRBJ1-5; perhaps TRBD1 as D (6 bases). The germline gives CDR1 SGHTA, CDR2 FQGNSA. V lost 5 bases to trimming and J lost 5 bases, with 19 bases between them. This CDR3 spans 16 amino acids. CDR3: CASSREGVGIDQPQHF. For the CDR3, the DNA is TGTGCCAGCAGCAGAGAGGGGGTGGGAATCGATCAGCCCCAGCATTTT.

The rearrangement joins TRBV7-9 to TRBJ2-7; 9 positions match TRBD1. Germline V gene data show CDR1 as SEHNR and CDR2 as FQNEAQ (reference sequence). This CDR3 comprises 16 residues. V trimming: 5 bases; J trimming: 1 base; junction bases outside the gene matches: 9. CDR3: CASSTTGTGISYEQYF. DNA for the CDR3: TGTGCCAGCAGCACTACCGGGACAGGGATATCCTACGAGCAGTACTTC.

Note on this clone: The junction differs from germline at one of its ends, possibly a read error. The chain uses TRBV13 and TRBJ2-4; a possible D gene is TRBD2 (5 bases). Germline V gene sequence: CDR1 PRHDT, CDR2 FYEKMQ (reference sequence). The CDR3 contains 12 residues. CDR3 loop: CASSLGAERANF. The CDR3, as DNA: TGTGCCAGCAGCTTAGGTGCAGAGAGGGCAAACTTC.

This sequence joins TRBV29-1 and TRBJ2-1; 8 bases are a match to TRBD2. Trimming at V came to 6 bases and at J to 0 bases, leaving 4 bases not matched to a gene. CDR1 and CDR2 (germline): SQVTM, ANQGSEA. The CDR3 is 14 residues long. In DNA, the CDR3 is TGCAGCGTACTAGCGGACTACTCCTACAATGAGCAGTTCTTC. It specifies CSVLADYSYNEQFF.

This clone was detected only once. This chain uses TRBV5-1 with TRBJ2-7, with D hard to call. CDR1 and CDR2 (germline): SGHRS, YFSETQ. This CDR3 has 13 residues. V lost 2 bases, J lost 5 bases, and 11 bases lay in between. For the CDR3, the DNA is TGCGCCAGCAGCTTCCGAGTAGCCGACGAGCAGTACTTC. Translation: CASSFRVADEQYF. The entire variable domain, with the rest obtained from reference TRBV5-1 and TRBJ2-7, is as follows: KAGVTQTPRYLIKTRGQQVTLSCSPISGHRSVSWYQQTPGQGLQFLFEYFSETQRNKGNFPGRFSGRQFSNSRSEMNVSTLELGDSALYLCASSFRVADEQYFGPGTRLTVT.

The chain uses TRBV7-9 and TRBJ2-7; TRBD2 is a possible D gene (5 bases). The germline V gene encodes CDR1 SEHNR and CDR2 FQNEAQ (reference sequence). The V and J ends lost 3 bases and 3 bases respectively, with 12 bases between them. The CDR3 extends over 14 amino acids. CDR3 coding DNA: TGTGCCAGCAGCTTGATCCCGGGGTACTACGAGCAGTACTTC. Its translation: CASSLIPGYYEQYF.

The rearrangement uses TRBV5-4 and TRBJ1-2, with D tentatively TRBD1 (5 bases). The germline V and J ends were trimmed by 0 bases and 5 bases, with 11 bases remaining between them. Germline V gene sequence: CDR1 SGHNT, CDR2 YYREEE (reference sequence). The CDR3 is 14 amino acids. The CDR3 here is CASSLDGGWYGYTF. The CDR3 DNA is TGTGCCAGCAGCTTGGACGGGGGGTGGTATGGCTACACCTTC.

The sample holds one count of this clone. The gene calls are TRBV29-1 and TRBJ2-1; D gene uncertain. The CDR3 is 13 residues long. V lost 4 bases, J lost 8 bases, and 15 bases lay in between. The V gene's germline CDR1 is SQVTM and CDR2 ANQGSEA. CDR3 in amino acids: CSVAGIRVDEQFF. In DNA form, the CDR3 reads TGCAGCGTTGCTGGTATTCGGGTCGATGAGCAGTTCTTC.

The chain recombines TRBV29-1 with TRBJ2-3; possible D gene TRBD1, 6 bases. Germline V gives CDR1 SQVTM, CDR2 ANQGSEA. The CDR3 runs to 18 residues. V lost 6 bases and J lost 0, with 25 bases in between. The DNA for the CDR3 is TGCAGCGTAGCCGGGACACCCGAACCCCCAACTAGCACAGATACGCAGTATTTT. Residues: CSVAGTPEPPTSTDTQYF.

The chain uses TRBV29-1 and TRBJ1-1; D not certain. Trimming removed 2 bases from V and 5 bases from J, with 24 bases in between. In germline, CDR1 is SQVTM, CDR2 ANQGSEA. The CDR3 covers 17 residues. CDR3 DNA sequence: TGCAGCGTTGAATTGTTCGAGGCCCCACCCCCGGGTACTGAAGCTTTCTTT. This gives the protein CSVELFEAPPPGTEAFF.

The CDR3 DNA follows: TGTGCCAGCAGTTCGGAGCGGCCCGGGATCGACGAGCAGTACTTC. It codes for CASSSERPGIDEQYF. The rearrangement uses TRBV28 and TRBJ2-7, with D tentatively TRBD2 (5 bases). V was shortened by 4 bases and J by 5 bases, with 18 bases between the two germline ends. CDR1 is MDHEN, CDR2 SYDVKM, per germline. There are 15 residues in the CDR3.

This chain joins TRBV18 and TRBJ2-1; D not certain. The CDR3 loop spans 15 amino acids. V was clipped by 2 bases and J by 2 bases, with 10 bases between them. Germline-derived CDR1 and CDR2 are KGHSH and LQKENI. CDR3: CASSPSQATYNEQFF. In nucleotides, the CDR3 is TGTGCCAGCTCACCATCTCAAGCGACCTACAATGAGCAGTTCTTC.

V and J are TRBV11-2 and TRBJ2-1; 7 bases match TRBD1. V was pared by 1 base and J by 5 bases, with 5 bases of the junction left unmatched. Germline loops: CDR1 SGHAT, CDR2 FQNNGV. The CDR3 has 15 residues. CDR3 DNA sequence: TGTGCCAGCAGCTTAGGGACAGGTATTCACAATGAGCAGTTCTTC. Translated: CASSLGTGIHNEQFF.

The rearrangement joins TRBV28 to TRBJ1-2; D unresolved. The ends were cut back, 8 bases at V and 6 bases at J, with 7 bases in the middle. This CDR3 contains 10 residues. Germline lookup yields CDR1 MDHEN and CDR2 SYDVKM. CDR3 amino acids: CASRRDGYTF. CDR3 DNA: TGTGCCAGCCGACGGGATGGCTACACCTTC.

The chain employs TRBV13 and TRBJ2-1; D is possibly TRBD2 (5 bases). Trimming removed 3 bases from V and 4 bases from J, with 7 bases in between. Germline-derived CDR1 and CDR2 are PRHDT and FYEKMQ (reference sequence). The CDR3 extends over 13 amino acids. As DNA, the CDR3 is TGTGCCAGCAGCTTCGGCGGGTACAATGAGCAGTTCTTC. Protein sequence: CASSFGGYNEQFF.

The count of this clone is one. V and J are TRBV18 and TRBJ2-7, with a weak D call TRBD2 (6 bases). The germline V and J ends were trimmed by 3 bases and 2 bases, with 11 bases remaining between them. Germline CDR1 and CDR2: KGHSH and LQKENI. CDR3 length equals 14 residues. The CDR3 DNA is TGTGCCAGCTCACCCCCGGGAGCGGCCTACGAGCAGTACTTC. Residues: CASSPPGAAYEQYF.

The chain combines TRBV6-6 with TRBJ2-4; D is undetermined. The CDR3 has 15 amino acids. Trimming removed 0 bases from V and 2 bases from J, with 8 bases in between. In germline, CDR1 is MNHNY, CDR2 SVGAGI (reference sequence). The CDR3 nucleotides read TGTGCCAGCAGTTACTCGGGCTACCCCAAAAACATTCAGTACTTC. Its protein is CASSYSGYPKNIQYF.

The genes are TRBV9 and TRBJ1-2; D unclear. The CDR3 is 16 residues long. V was clipped by 2 bases and J by 4 bases, with 18 bases between them. CDR1 is SGDLS, CDR2 YYNGEE, per germline. The CDR3: CASSVGRVPHAYGYTF. CDR3 in DNA: TGTGCCAGCAGCGTCGGTCGAGTCCCCCATGCCTATGGCTACACCTTC.

The gene calls are TRBV5-1 and TRBJ2-3, with D possibly being TRBD1 (6 bases). V was clipped by 4 bases and J by 2 bases, with 11 bases between them. This CDR3 is built from 14 residues. The germline CDR1 and CDR2 sequences are SGHRS and YFSETQ. The CDR3 loop reads CASSTGDTTDTQYF. The DNA of the CDR3 is TGCGCCAGCAGCACCGGGGACACCACAGATACGCAGTATTTT.

V is TRBV9 and J is TRBJ2-1, with TRBD2 matching 11 bases. This CDR3 contains 13 residues. Per germline, CDR1 SGDLS and CDR2 YYNGEE. The trim removed 0 bases at V and 14 bases at J, leaving 4 bases unmatched. The CDR3 loop reads CASSVASGGSKFF. In DNA form, the CDR3 reads TGTGCCAGCAGCGTAGCTAGCGGGGGGTCAAAGTTCTTC.